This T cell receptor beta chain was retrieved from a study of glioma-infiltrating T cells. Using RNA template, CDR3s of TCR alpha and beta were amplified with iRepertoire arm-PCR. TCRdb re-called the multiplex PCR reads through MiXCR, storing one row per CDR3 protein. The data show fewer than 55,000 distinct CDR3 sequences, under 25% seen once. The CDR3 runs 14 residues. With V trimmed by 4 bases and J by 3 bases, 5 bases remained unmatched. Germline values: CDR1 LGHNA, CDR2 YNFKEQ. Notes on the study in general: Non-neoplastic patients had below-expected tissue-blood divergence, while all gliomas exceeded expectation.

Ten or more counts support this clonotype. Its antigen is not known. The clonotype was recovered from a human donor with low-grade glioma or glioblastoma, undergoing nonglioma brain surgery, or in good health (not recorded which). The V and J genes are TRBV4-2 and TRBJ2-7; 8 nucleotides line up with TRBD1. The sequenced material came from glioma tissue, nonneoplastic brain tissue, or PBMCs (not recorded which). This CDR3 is CASSPSTGDYEQYF. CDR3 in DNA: TGTGCCAGCAGCCCTTCGACAGGGGACTACGAGCAGTACTTC.